This T cell receptor (beta chain) was found in a study of T cells in women clearing cervical HPV infection. Across the whole study: HLA type stays a possible confounder, typing being limited.

All donors had a single incident cervical HPV16 infection, not prevalent. Trimming removed 6 bases from V and 3 bases from J; junction bases left unmatched: 5. The length of the CDR3 is 14 residues. Germline CDR1 reads PRHDT; CDR2 reads FYEKMQ (reference sequence). In the case of this clone: The read stops 3 residues short of the end of the CDR3; the missing end is completed from the germline J gene.

Sequencing used immunoSEQ multiplex PCR; TCRdb keeps in-frame clones, though not all of them. The listing records 25,000 to 30,000 clones. This sequence joins TRBV13 and TRBJ2-1; 7 bases agree with TRBD2. Sequencing input: blood buffy coat. This sequence was found in a woman aged 18 to 75 with a cervical HPV16 infection that either progressed to CIN3+ or cleared (not recorded which). CDR3 amino acids: CASSGTTGYNEQFF. The CDR3 bases that were read are TGTGCCAGCAGTGGGACTACGGGCTACAATGAG.